This T cell receptor beta chain was retrieved from a study of cytomegalovirus exposure and HLA in healthy donors. Study-wide points: An ancestry cluster, one associated with Asian ancestry, reportedly showed fewer N-insertions than the 666-donor mean in a later analysis. Common viral pathogens were later found to be apparently linked to several of the most significant clusters. Accurate HLA-A and HLA-B prediction from TCR beta sequences was reported for most subjects.

The CDR3 contains 14 residues. Trimming removed 0 bases at V and 2 bases at J, with 7 bases between. CDR1 is SGHTA and CDR2 is FQGTGA in the germline V gene. On this clone itself: Its matching antigen is unknown.

The PCR had 60 Vbeta and 13 Jbeta primers. Using immunoSEQ multiplex PCR, the repertoire was profiled, and TCRdb retains in-frame clones only, with some absent. The sample gives about 99,000 clones, around 77% of which show up once; about 3.3% is in the top ten. The chain uses TRBV7-3 and TRBJ1-2, with D perhaps matching TRBD1 (5 bases). The specimen sequenced was PBMCs. The source of this sequence is a man aged 35 to 55 in good health and CMV-seronegative. CDR3 amino acids: CASSLTPGNYGYTF. CDR3 DNA sequence: TGTGCCAGCAGCTTAACCCCAGGGAACTATGGCTACACCTTC.